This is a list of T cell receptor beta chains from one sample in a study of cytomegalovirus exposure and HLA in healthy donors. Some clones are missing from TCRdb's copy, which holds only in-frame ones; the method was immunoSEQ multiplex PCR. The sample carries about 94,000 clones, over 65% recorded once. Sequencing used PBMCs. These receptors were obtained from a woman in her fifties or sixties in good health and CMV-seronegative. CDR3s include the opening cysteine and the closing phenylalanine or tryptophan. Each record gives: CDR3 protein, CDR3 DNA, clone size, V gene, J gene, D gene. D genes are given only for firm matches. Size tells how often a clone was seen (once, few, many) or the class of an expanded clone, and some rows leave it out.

CASSDRSSYEQYF,TGTGCCAGCAGCGACAGGAGCTCCTACGAGCAGTACTTC,NA,TRBV7-9,TRBJ2-7,NA
CASIRDRNTEAFF,TGTGCCAGCATCCGAGACAGAAACACTGAAGCTTTCTTT,NA,TRBV6-6,TRBJ1-1,NA
CASRAGTTNYGYTF,TGTGCCAGCAGGGCCGGGACAACAAACTATGGCTACACCTTC,NA,TRBV27,TRBJ1-2,NA
CASSERGLAGAGANVLTF,TGTGCCAGCAGTGAACGGGGGCTAGCGGGAGCTGGGGCCAACGTCCTGACTTTC,NA,TRBV2,TRBJ2-6,TRBD2
CSVDSTGEAFF,TGCAGCGTTGACAGCACAGGGGAAGCTTTCTTT,few,TRBV29-1,TRBJ1-1,NA
CASSFPRTGHEKLFF,TGTGCCAGCAGTTTTCCCCGGACAGGGCATGAAAAACTGTTTTTT,NA,TRBV28,TRBJ1-4,TRBD1
CASRHRGTEAFF,TGTGCCAGCAGACACAGGGGTACTGAAGCTTTCTTT,NA,TRBV6-5,TRBJ1-1,TRBD1
CATSGRQGLGYGYTF,TGTGCCACCAGCGGACGACAGGGGTTGGGCTATGGCTACACCTTC,NA,TRBV15,TRBJ1-2,TRBD1
CASSLGTSGREQYF,TGTGCCAGCAGCTTGGGGACTAGCGGGAGGGAGCAGTACTTC,NA,TRBV5-1,TRBJ2-7,TRBD2
CASSDRRDGEQYF,TGTGCCAGCAGCGACCGGCGTGACGGGGAGCAGTACTTC,few,TRBV7-2,TRBJ2-7,NA
CASSDPRDTLNSPLHF,TGTGCCAGCAGTGATCCCCGGGACACGCTTAATTCACCCCTCCACTTT,NA,TRBV25-1,TRBJ1-6,NA
CASSPRTGKNTGELFF,TGTGCCAGCAGCCCCAGGACAGGAAAGAACACCGGGGAGCTGTTTTTT,NA,TRBV7-9,TRBJ2-2,TRBD1
CSVENRGGETQYF,TGCAGCGTTGAAAACAGGGGTGGAGAGACCCAGTACTTC,NA,TRBV29-1,TRBJ2-5,TRBD1
CASSLEGLAGADTQYF,TGCGCCAGCAGCTTGGAAGGACTAGCGGGAGCAGATACGCAGTATTTT,NA,TRBV5-1,TRBJ2-3,TRBD2
CASSRELPTDTQYF,TGTGCCAGTAGTCGGGAGTTGCCCACAGATACGCAGTATTTT,NA,TRBV19,TRBJ2-3,NA
CASILDRDNYEQYF,NA,NA,TRBV10-2,TRBJ2-7,NA
CARTDPLAGGPETQYF,TGTGCCAGGACGGATCCACTAGCGGGGGGGCCTGAGACCCAGTACTTC,NA,TRBV2,TRBJ2-5,TRBD2
CAWSLTSGSTDTQYF,TGTGCCTGGAGTTTGACTAGCGGGAGCACAGATACGCAGTATTTT,NA,TRBV30,TRBJ2-3,TRBD2
CASSYPSTDWQPQHF,TGTGCCAGCAGTTACCCTTCCACGGACTGGCAGCCCCAGCATTTT,NA,TRBV6-6,TRBJ1-5,NA
CASSFWGLTSVGEQYF,TGTGCCAGCAGCTTTTGGGGCTTGACTAGCGTGGGCGAGCAGTACTTC,NA,TRBV5-6,TRBJ2-7,TRBD2
CASSYSQGETQYF,TGTGCCAGCAGCTATTCCCAGGGAGAGACCCAGTACTTC,NA,TRBV7-2,TRBJ2-5,NA
CASSHPRETQYF,TGTGCCAGCAGCCACCCCAGGGAGACCCAGTACTTC,NA,TRBV7-2,TRBJ2-5,NA
CASSFPDSHSNQPQHF,TGTGCCAGCAGCTTTCCGGACAGTCATAGCAATCAGCCCCAGCATTTT,NA,TRBV13,TRBJ1-5,NA
CASSKGQRGVIRNEQFF,TGCGCCAGCAGCAAGGGCCAGCGGGGGGTTATTAGAAATGAGCAGTTCTTC,NA,TRBV4-3,TRBJ2-1,TRBD2
CASSQDLGSGSAKNIQYF,TGCGCCAGCAGCCAAGATCTGGGTTCAGGGTCGGCCAAAAACATTCAGTACTTC,NA,TRBV4-1,TRBJ2-4,NA
CASSYLGEPPYEQYF,TGTGCCAGCAGTTACCTTGGGGAGCCCCCCTACGAGCAGTACTTC,NA,TRBV6-5,TRBJ2-7,NA
CASSFQEEAPLHF,TGTGCCAGCAGTTTTCAGGAGGAGGCGCCCCTCCACTTT,once,TRBV27,TRBJ1-6,NA
CSVDVGDRFYTF,TGCAGCGTTGATGTTGGTGACAGGTTCTACACCTTC,few,TRBV29-1,TRBJ1-2,NA
CASSISSGSTYNEQFF,TGTGCCAGTAGTATCTCTAGCGGGAGCACCTACAATGAGCAGTTCTTC,few,TRBV19,TRBJ2-1,TRBD2
CASSPTATHEQYF,TGTGCCAGCAGCCCGACAGCCACGCACGAGCAGTACTTC,few,TRBV6-5,TRBJ2-7,NA
CASRGTGTNYGYTF,TGTGCCAGCAGGGGGACAGGGACTAACTATGGCTACACCTTC,once,TRBV2,TRBJ1-2,TRBD1
CASSGDFINTGELFF,TGCGCCAGCAGCGGGGACTTCATTAACACCGGGGAGCTGTTTTTT,NA,TRBV5-1,TRBJ2-2,NA
CASSLTRNNQPQHF,TGTGCCAGCAGCCTGACAAGGAACAATCAGCCCCAGCATTTT,once,TRBV9,TRBJ1-5,NA
CATIAGPGVHEQYF,TGCGCCACCATCGCAGGTCCTGGTGTCCACGAGCAGTACTTC,NA,TRBV10-1,TRBJ2-7,NA
CASSPAGVGGEQYF,TGTGCCAGCAGCCCAGCGGGGGTGGGGGGAGAGCAGTACTTC,NA,TRBV7-2,TRBJ2-7,TRBD2
CASSQARQGPRSGANVLTF,TGCGCCAGCAGCCAGGCCCGACAGGGGCCCCGCTCTGGGGCCAACGTCCTGACTTTC,NA,TRBV4-3,TRBJ2-6,TRBD1